This note documents a single T cell receptor (beta chain) sequence. This entry comes from a study of shared clonotypes between healthy human individuals. Trimming removed 3 bases from V and 7 bases from J; junction bases left unmatched: 14. CDR1 and CDR2 (germline): MDHEN, SYDVKM. This CDR3 has 17 amino acids. TCRdb keeps only in-frame clones here, not all; method: immunoSEQ multiplex PCR. The data hold under 1,100,000 clones, with approximately 80% observed a single time. This clonotype was sampled from a man aged 18 to 30 in good health. Some clones in this sample may be carry-over from other donors' samples. This sequence joins TRBV28 and TRBJ2-3; 9 bases fit TRBD1. Sequencing input: memory CD4+ T cells from PBMCs. Subset given: CD45RA-negative fraction. The CDR3 loop reads CASSFLHPGQGGNTQYF. CDR3 in DNA: TGTGCCAGCAGTTTCCTTCACCCGGGACAGGGCGGTAATACGCAGTATTTT. The variable domain in full, completed from reference TRBV28 and TRBJ2-3, reads DVKVTQSSRYLVKRTGEKVFLECVQDMDHENMFWYRQDPGLGLRLIYFSYDVKMKEKGDIPEGYSVSREKKERFSLILESASTNQTSMYLCASSFLHPGQGGNTQYFGPGTRLTVL.